These 20 T cell receptor beta chains were sequenced from one sample in a study of T cell repertoires in cytomegalovirus infection (dated by TCRdb to between 2018 and 2021). This sample was sequenced with an Illumina HiSeq 1500. TCRdb's own reprocessing of the public reads used fastp at Q25 and MiXCR and kept productive beta chains. Entries that share a CDR3 protein sequence are merged under the most common genes and DNA. The sample profile shows 250,000 or so distinct CDR3 sequences; over 15% of them were found once. The ten largest clones capture around 43% of the sample. What was sequenced was CD8+ T cells from PBMCs. The receptors stem from a human donor in good health (CMV status not recorded). Some clones in this sample may be carry-over from other donors' samples.

This chain joins TRBV19 and TRBJ2-2; TRBD1 is a possible D gene (6 bases). In germline, CDR1 is LNHDA, CDR2 SQIVND (reference sequence). Trimming removed 6 bases at V and 1 base at J, with 9 bases between. This CDR3 comprises 14 residues. Written as DNA, the CDR3 is TGTGCCAGTAGCGGGACATTGAACACCGGGGAGCTGTTTTTT. The encoded protein is CASSGTLNTGELFF.

The table lists this clonotype with a few counts. V is TRBV20-1 and J is TRBJ2-7; TRBD1 agrees at 8 bases. J was trimmed by 6 bases and V by 5 bases; bases with no gene match: 6. The CDR3 is 12 residues long. Germline CDR1 reads DFQATT; CDR2 reads SNEGSKA (reference sequence). CDR3 nucleotides: TGCAGTGCTTCGCAGGGGGCCGGCGAGCAGTACTTC. Translation gives CSASQGAGEQYF.

This clonotype was observed a few times. The chain is built from TRBV19 and TRBJ2-3; D uncertain. V lost 7 bases and J 3 bases, leaving 14 bases between the germline ends. CDR1 LNHDA and CDR2 SQIVND come from the germline V gene (reference sequence). The CDR3 sequence is 14 residues long. The CDR3, as DNA: TGTGCCAGTAAGGGCTTCTCGACGACAGATACGCAGTATTTT. It translates to CASKGFSTTDTQYF.

This clonotype showed up just a few times. The J gene is TRBJ1-3, the V gene TRBV28, with 8 bases lining up with TRBD1. The CDR3 has 17 amino acids. V lost 5 bases to trimming and J lost 2 bases; unmatched junction nucleotides: 11. Germline loops: CDR1 MDHEN, CDR2 SYDVKM. The CDR3 reads CASSLGNTGGTGNTIYF. As DNA, the CDR3 is TGTGCCAGCAGTCTTGGGAATACAGGGGGTACTGGAAACACCATATATTTT.

This clonotype was detected many times. V usage is TRBV7-8 and J usage is TRBJ2-1; TRBD2 matches at 10 bases. The trim removed 2 bases at V and 6 bases at J, leaving 10 bases unmatched. This CDR3 contains 17 residues. The germline gives CDR1 SGHVS, CDR2 FQNEAQ. The CDR3 is CASSLLGGLAPGNEQFF. CDR3 sequence (DNA): TGTGCCAGCAGCTTATTGGGGGGACTAGCGCCAGGCAATGAGCAGTTCTTC.

In this sample, this clonotype turned up many times. The V and J genes are TRBV7-2 and TRBJ2-3, with 11 bases identical to TRBD2. The CDR3 totals 15 residues. V trimming: 5 bases; J trimming: 6 bases; junction bases outside the gene matches: 7. Germline assignment: CDR1 SGHTA and CDR2 FQGNSA. The CDR3 DNA reads as TGTGCCAGCAGCCCGACTAGCGGGGTGTTCGATACGCAGTATTTT. Translating it yields CASSPTSGVFDTQYF.

This clonotype occurred many times. The chain carries TRBV6-2 or TRBV6-3 and TRBJ1-1; no definite D call. Germline CDR1 is MNHEY and CDR2 is SVGEGT. V lost 9 bases to trimming and J lost 4 bases, with 9 bases between them. The CDR3 has 11 amino acids. Here the CDR3 DNA reads TGTGCCAGTCAGTTGCGCACTGAAGCTTTCTTT. It translates to CASQLRTEAFF.

The chain links TRBV4-1 to TRBJ2-1, with D unclear. The CDR3 covers 15 residues. Germline V gives CDR1 MGHRA, CDR2 YSYEKL. Trimming cost V 1 base and J 5 bases, with 12 bases left between them. In nucleotides, the CDR3 is TGCGCCAGCAGCCAAGTCTCCTCGGCTAACAATGAGCAGTTCTTC. Translation: CASSQVSSANNEQFF.

This clonotype was detected ten times or more. The chain couples TRBV7-2 to TRBJ2-7; D ambiguous. The V gene's germline CDR1 is SGHTA and CDR2 FQGNSA. CDR3 length equals 12 residues. The V gene lost 1 base and the J gene lost 6 bases, with 7 bases spanning the gap. CDR3 DNA sequence: TGTGCCAGCAGCTTAGTAGGGTTCGAGCAGTACTTC. Encoded protein: CASSLVGFEQYF.

The chain carries TRBV27 and TRBJ2-7, with 11 nucleotides matching TRBD1. Germline assignment: CDR1 MNHEY and CDR2 SMNVEV (reference sequence). CDR3 length equals 17 residues. With 6 bases clipped from V and 3 bases from J, the junction kept 13 bases outside the gene matches. The CDR3 region is CASREEVGQGAFYEQYF. CDR3 nucleotides: TGTGCCAGCAGGGAAGAAGTAGGACAGGGGGCATTCTACGAGCAGTACTTC.

This clonotype was seen more than once but under ten times. The rearrangement uses TRBV5-6 and TRBJ2-7; D uncertain. Germline V gene data show CDR1 as SGHDT and CDR2 as YYEEEE. The germline V and J ends were trimmed by 0 bases and 8 bases, with 12 bases remaining between them. The CDR3 spans 13 residues. The CDR3 DNA follows: TGTGCCAGCAGCTTGGATCGGCTAACCAAGCAGTACTTC. This encodes CASSLDRLTKQYF.

The chain links TRBV14 to TRBJ1-6; weak D call: TRBD1 (5 bases). The CDR3 sequence is 16 residues long. Per germline, CDR1 SGHDN and CDR2 FVKESK. Trimming took 1 base from V and 7 from J, leaving 14 bases between them. The chain's CDR3 is CASSQGPGRVNSPLHF. CDR3 nucleotides: TGTGCCAGCAGCCAAGGCCCGGGACGAGTAAATTCACCCCTCCACTTT.

A remark on this clonotype: A much more abundant neighbour one base away suggests this may be a read error. The rearrangement uses TRBV7-6 and TRBJ1-4; no clear D. The CDR3 is made up of 15 amino acids. Germline CDR1 SGHVS, CDR2 FNYEAQ. In DNA form, the CDR3 reads TGTGCCATCAGCCCTGTAAGAGGATCTAATGAAAAACTGTTTTTT. It yields the protein CAISPVRGSNEKLFF.

This clonotype was seen at least ten times. The V call is TRBV11-1, the J call TRBJ2-3, with D possibly being TRBD1 (5 bases). The V end was cut by 10 bases, the J end by 5 bases, with 19 bases between. This CDR3 is built from 14 residues. Germline loops: CDR1 SGHAT, CDR2 FQDESV (reference sequence). This chain's CDR3 is CAIKGQTHGDTQYF. CDR3 bases: TGTGCCATCAAGGGGCAGACCCATGGAGATACGCAGTATTTT.

In this sample, this clonotype turned up many times. The chain carries TRBV4-1 and TRBJ2-1, with D uncertain. Germline lookup yields CDR1 MGHRA and CDR2 YSYEKL. The CDR3 extends over 15 amino acids. V was pared by 0 bases and J by 0 bases, with 6 bases between. CDR3 amino acids: CASSQDRSSYNEQFF. The CDR3 region has the DNA TGCGCCAGCAGCCAAGACCGAAGCTCCTACAATGAGCAGTTCTTC.

This clonotype was seen more than once but under ten times. The chain employs TRBV6-2 or TRBV6-3 and TRBJ2-1; 14 nucleotides align to TRBD2. The CDR3 has 18 residues. Germline CDR1 and CDR2: MNHEY and SVGEGT. The junction had 9 bases not matched to a gene; V was cut back by 5 bases and J by 3 bases. The CDR3 protein is CASSMLGLAGDFYNEQFF. CDR3 DNA: TGTGCCAGCAGTATGCTGGGACTAGCGGGGGATTTCTACAATGAGCAGTTCTTC.

A word on this clonotype: A read error is possible here, since a much larger clone lies one base away. This sequence joins TRBV7-8 and TRBJ1-5; a weak D match, TRBD1 (6 bases). The DNA end favors TRBJ2-3, so the J call may be wrong. Germline CDR1 is SGHVS and CDR2 is FQNEAQ. This CDR3 comprises 16 residues. The chain's CDR3 is CASSLDPGTRNQPQYF. CDR3 coding DNA: TGTGCCAGCAGCTTAGATCCGGGGACACGCAATCAGCCCCAGTATTTT.

In DNA, the CDR3 is TGCGCCAGCAGCTTGGGACATCCCCAGAATGAGCAGTTCTTC. It yields the protein CASSLGHPQNEQFF. This rearrangement joins TRBV5-1 to TRBJ2-1; D unresolved. The germline V and J ends were trimmed by 0 bases and 7 bases, with 11 bases remaining between them. CDR3 length: 14 amino acids. The germline V gene encodes CDR1 SGHRS and CDR2 YFSETQ.

The chain couples TRBV12-3 or TRBV12-4 to TRBJ1-1; a possible D gene is TRBD1 (5 bases). The V and J ends lost 2 bases and 1 base respectively, with 11 bases between them. The CDR3 totals 15 residues. The CDR3 nucleotides read TGTGCCAGCAGTTTACTTCAGGGTGCGAACACTGAAGCTTTCTTT. It codes for CASSLLQGANTEAFF.

This clonotype has just a few counts. The V gene is TRBV6-2 or TRBV6-3, the J gene TRBJ1-2; D is perhaps TRBD1 (6 bases). Trimming removed 7 bases from V and 8 bases from J, with 20 bases in between. Looked up from germline, CDR1 is MNHEY and CDR2 is SVGEGT. This CDR3 contains 14 residues. The CDR3 nucleotides are TGTGCCAGCACCCCGGTGGGGGCCTTTGGAGGCTACACCTTC. Its translation: CASTPVGAFGGYTF.